This TCR beta chain emerged from a study of cytomegalovirus exposure and HLA in healthy donors. Study-level findings and limits: Testing in vitro showed a few CMV-associated chains specific for CMV antigens. A later analysis linked a missense DCLRE1C variant to TCR beta V- and J-gene trimming.

CDR1 and CDR2 (germline): MNHEY, SVGAGI. V lost 2 bases, J lost 8 bases, and 8 bases stayed unmatched. There are 15 residues in the CDR3. As to this clone: Its cognate antigen is unknown.

Vbeta (60) and Jbeta (13) primers were used in the PCR. This table comes from immunoSEQ multiplex PCR, and its TCRdb copy is limited to in-frame clones, with some not included. In all, the sample yields roughly 80,000 clones. V and J are TRBV6-5 and TRBJ2-1; 8 nucleotides match TRBD1. The receptor was isolated from a woman younger than 45 in good health and CMV-seronegative. The sample comprised PBMCs. CDR3 in DNA: TGTGCCAGCAGTTACACGACAGGGGTTCTCGATGAGCAGTTCTTC. Residues: CASSYTTGVLDEQFF.